These 8 T cell receptor beta chains came from one sample sequenced in a study of T-cell memory formation after mild COVID-19 (dated by TCRdb to 2020 to 2023). The protocol used for the library was 5' RACE. Sequencing took place on an Illumina NovaSeq 6000. The public sequencing data were trimmed at Q25 with fastp and processed into clonotypes with MiXCR by TCRdb, which kept only in-frame beta chains. Every entry covers one CDR3 protein and lists the most common genes and DNA from its rows. For this sample there are 450,000 to 650,000 distinct CDR3 sequences; about a sixth appear just once. The leading ten clones occupy about 11% of the sample. The sample comprised PBMCs or a T cell subset sorted from them (not recorded which). These receptors were obtained from an adult woman who had mild COVID-19 (a few samples of this study predate the infection). The sample titles of this study are shuffled in the database, so cell type and time point are left out; the donor was told from shared clones.

This clonotype turned up a few times. The chain is built from TRBV21-1 and TRBJ1-1; the table names TRBD1, a call not compared with the DNA. TRBV21-1 is termed a pseudogene. The CDR3 contains 16 residues. This CDR3 reads CASSKRKAGANTEAFF. CDR3 bases: TGTGCCAGCAGCAAACGGAAAGCAGGGGCGAACACTGAAGCTTTCTTT.

The V and J genes are TRBV7-3 and TRBJ2-7; no definite D call. The CDR3 is 10 residues long. In germline, CDR1 is SGHTA, CDR2 FQGTGA. Trimming pared 8 bases from V and 0 bases from J, leaving 2 bases between. In DNA, the CDR3 is TGTGCCAGCGTCTCCTACGAGCAGTACTTC. This codes for CASVSYEQYF.

CDR3 nucleotides: TGCGCCAGCAGCGAGCGAAGCGGGGGGTCCTACAATGAGCAGTTCTTC. It is translated as CASSERSGGSYNEQFF. V and J are TRBV5-1 and TRBJ2-1; 9 nucleotides agree with TRBD2. The CDR3 is 16 residues long. The V and J ends lost 4 bases and 1 base, in that order; junction bases with no gene match: 6. Germline CDR1 is SGHRS and CDR2 is YFSETQ.

The V call is TRBV19, the J call TRBJ1-3; D unclear. CDR3 size: 13 residues. The V end was cut by 3 bases, the J end by 10 bases, with 13 bases between. The germline V gene has CDR1 LNHDA and CDR2 SQIVND (reference sequence). The CDR3 is CASSIEAPWTIYF. The DNA for the CDR3 is TGTGCCAGTAGTATTGAAGCCCCTTGGACCATATATTTT.

This clonotype was detected ten times or more. The genes are TRBV12-3 or TRBV12-4 and TRBJ2-3, with D hard to call. Trimming removed 1 base from V and 3 bases from J, with 8 bases in between. CDR3 length equals 14 residues. The CDR3 sequence: CASSLGPFTDTQYF. CDR3 DNA: TGTGCCAGCAGTTTAGGACCCTTTACAGATACGCAGTATTTT.

This clonotype was recorded many times. The genes are TRBV12-3 or TRBV12-4 and TRBJ2-5; a possible D gene is TRBD2 (6 bases). Trimming shortened V by 6 bases and J by 1 base, and 9 bases separated the two germline ends. This CDR3 is built from 13 residues. The CDR3 region is CASRRDFQETQYF. Here the CDR3 DNA reads TGTGCCAGCAGGCGGGACTTCCAAGAGACCCAGTACTTC.

This clonotype was found a few times. The chain joins TRBV4-1 to TRBJ2-7; 11 bases agree with TRBD2. The CDR3 has 17 amino acids. In germline, CDR1 is MGHRA, CDR2 YSYEKL. The trim removed 4 bases at V and 1 base at J, leaving 9 bases unmatched. CDR3 region: CASSLVPSGGSSYEQYF. CDR3 bases: TGCGCCAGCAGCCTCGTCCCTAGCGGGGGGAGTTCCTACGAGCAGTACTTC.

The chain employs TRBV4-2 and TRBJ1-2, with D possibly TRBD1 on 6 matching bases. Germline V gene data show CDR1 as LGHNA and CDR2 as YNFKEQ. With 4 bases removed from V and 0 bases from J, the gap between germline ends came to 21 bases. CDR3 size: 18 residues. The CDR3 here is CASSPQIQGRITNYGYTF. The CDR3 nucleotides are TGTGCCAGCAGCCCTCAGATACAGGGACGGATAACTAACTATGGCTACACCTTC.